The 10 T cell receptor beta chains presented below share a single source sample, sequenced in a study of T cells in women clearing cervical HPV infection. Sequencing used immunoSEQ multiplex PCR; TCRdb keeps in-frame clones, though not all of them. The sample's table shows 30,000 to 35,000 clones. The sample was blood buffy coat. The source is a woman aged 18 to 75 with a cervical HPV16 infection that either progressed to CIN3+ or cleared (not recorded which).

Of note for this clone: The observed sequence ends 3 residues before the CDR3 terminus, with the missing tail filled in from the germline J gene. The chain recombines TRBV7-2 with TRBJ2-7; 7 nucleotides line up with TRBD1. Germline values: CDR1 SGHTA, CDR2 FQGNSA. The CDR3 consists of 14 residues. Trimming cost V 1 base and J 3 bases; bases outside gene matches: 3. The CDR3 spells CASSLGQGVYEQYF. CDR3 bases read: TGTGCCAGCAGCTTAGGGCAGGGGGTCTACGAG. Full variable domain (outside the CDR3, taken from reference TRBV7-2 and TRBJ2-7): GAGVSQSPSNKVTEKGKDVELRCDPISGHTALYWYRQSLGQGLEFLIYFQGNSAPDKSGLPSDRFSAERTGGSVSTLTIQRTQQEDSAVYLCASSLGQGVYEQYFGPGTRLTVT.

For this clone: The CDR3 end is not reached by the read, which stops 3 residues before it; the germline J gene fills it in. The rearrangement uses TRBV20-1 and TRBJ2-5; 9 bases are a match to TRBD2. V was clipped by 8 bases and J by 3 bases; unmatched bases: 4. CDR1 is DFQATT, CDR2 SNEGSKA, per germline (reference sequence). The CDR3 is made up of 12 amino acids. Here the CDR3 reads CSSQRGEETQYF. The part of the CDR3 DNA that was read is TGCAGTAGTCAGCGGGGGGAAGAGACC.

With regard to this clone: At one boundary the junction diverges from the germline segment, which might be a read error. The DNA ends 3 residues before the CDR3 does, and the rest of the CDR3 is filled in from the germline J gene. The chain combines TRBV7-7 with TRBJ1-1, with TRBD1 matching over 12 bases. From germline, CDR1 is SSHAT and CDR2 FNYEAQ (reference sequence). The CDR3 loop spans 14 amino acids. This chain's CDR3 is CASSLGTGGSEAFF. The part of the CDR3 DNA that was read is TGTGCTAGCAGCCTCGGGACAGGGGGCTCCGAA.

Remarks on this clone: The read stops 3 residues short of the end of the CDR3; the missing end is completed from the germline J gene. The chain links TRBV7-6 to TRBJ2-7; unclear D gene. The CDR3 runs to 14 residues. In germline, CDR1 is SGHVS, CDR2 FNYEAQ. Trimming cost V 5 bases and J 0 bases, with 11 bases left between them. The CDR3 spells CASSQADGSYEQYF. The DNA read from the CDR3 is TGTGCCAGCAGCCAGGCTGACGGCTCCTACGAG.

In regard to this clone: Read data end 3 residues before the CDR3 end; the end is taken from the germline J gene. The chain has TRBV5-4 and TRBJ1-6; 7 nucleotides match TRBD1. CDR1 and CDR2 from the germline V gene are SGHNT and YYREEE (reference sequence). This CDR3 spans 15 amino acids. V lost 1 base to trimming and J lost 9 bases; unmatched junction nucleotides: 7. The CDR3: CASSLQHRGGSPLHF. The sequenced part of the CDR3 DNA is TGTGCCAGCAGCTTGCAACACAGGGGAGGTTCACCC.

Worth noting for this clone: The sequenced fragment ends 3 residues before the CDR3 boundary, so the rest is inferred from the germline J gene. This chain uses TRBV7-8 with TRBJ2-1; D not certain. The CDR3 is 14 amino acids. Looked up from germline, CDR1 is SGHVS and CDR2 is FQNEAQ. V was cut by 6 bases and J by 1 base, with 10 bases left in between. CDR3 in amino acids: CASSNTRSYNEQFF. The covered CDR3 bases are TGTGCCAGCAGTAATACACGTTCCTACAATGAG.

With regard to this clone: The same CDR3 is also encoded by other DNA sequences in this sample. CDR3 bases read: TGTGCCAGCAGCTTAAGGGGCTCAGGAAACACC. It codes for CASSLRGSGNT. The full CDR3 sequence reads CASSLRGSGNTIYF. The J gene is TRBJ1-3, the V gene TRBV7-2; TRBD1 is a possible D gene (5 bases). The DNA ends 3 residues before the CDR3 does, and the rest of the CDR3 is filled in from the germline J gene. From germline, CDR1 is SGHTA and CDR2 FQGNSA. The CDR3 is 14 residues long. The V end lost 2 bases, the J end lost 4 bases, and 9 bases lay between the germline ends.

Regarding this clone: The read stops 3 residues short of the end of the CDR3; the missing end is completed from the germline J gene. The V gene is TRBV6-1, the J gene TRBJ2-1; possibly TRBD2 for D (6 bases). Germline V lookup: CDR1 MNHNS, CDR2 SASEGT. The CDR3 has 15 amino acids. V lost 2 bases, J lost 2 bases, and 10 bases lay in between. CDR3 DNA (partial): TGTGCCAGCAGTGAACTTTGGACTACCTACAATGAG. This sequence encodes CASSELWTTYNE. The entire CDR3 is CASSELWTTYNEQFF.

In the case of this clone: Coverage ceases 3 residues before the CDR3 finishes, and the germline J gene fills in the end. The chain employs TRBV6-1 and TRBJ1-2; D is undetermined. Germline CDR1 MNHNS, CDR2 SASEGT. The CDR3 is 14 residues long. CDR3 DNA (partial): TGTGCCAGCAGTGAAGGCCCTAGCTCCTACGAC. Translation: CASSEGPSSYD. In full, the CDR3 is CASSEGPSSYDYTF.

Partial CDR3 DNA: TGTGCCTGGAGGCCGAGGGGGAATCAAGAGACC. Residues: CAWRPRGNQET. The entire CDR3 protein reads CAWRPRGNQETQYF. This chain connects TRBV30 to TRBJ2-5; TRBD1 might be the D (6 bases). The CDR3 is cut off 3 residues early in the read; its end comes from the germline J gene. The V gene's germline CDR1 is GTSNPN and CDR2 SVGIG (reference sequence). The V and J ends lost 3 bases and 2 bases respectively, with 13 bases between them. The CDR3 runs 14 residues.